This record concerns one T cell receptor beta chain sequence. PCR replicates performed on unsorted PBMC used approximately 300 ng DNA, some 30,000 T cell genomes. Source study methods: There were no quality scores in the junction-only immunoSEQ sequences, so filtering differed. The data were produced by immunoSEQ multiplex PCR, yet TCRdb's version contains in-frame clones alone and is incomplete. V and J calls and clone size are as listed in that table; D and trimming were resolved from the DNA. Among fewer than 600,000 clones listed, 79% were seen once. This sample is drawn from a study of shared clonotypes between healthy human individuals. Trimming pared 0 bases from V and 4 bases from J, leaving 12 bases between. CDR3 length: 15 amino acids. The V gene's germline CDR1 is LNHNV and CDR2 YYDKDF (reference sequence).

Sequencing used PBMCs. The chain couples TRBV15 to TRBJ1-2, with unresolved D. This receptor was taken from a woman aged 40 to 49 in good health. Some clones in this sample may be carry-over from other donors' samples. Here the CDR3 DNA reads TGTGCCACCAGCAGAGATATGGGTGGTGGCTATGGCTACACCTTC. It codes for CATSRDMGGGYGYTF.